One sample yielded the 5 T cell receptor beta chains listed below, sequenced in a study of T-cell reconstitution after alpha-beta-depleted transplantation in children. As it was prepared, the TCRbeta library received unique molecular identifiers. TCRdb passed the PCR reads through MiXCR, listing each CDR3 protein once. In the table there are about 460,000 distinct CDR3 sequences, 11% of which are singletons. The source material was PBMCs, mostly from graft donor cells, sampled 180 days after TCRalphabeta/CD19-depleted stem cell transplant. These receptors came from a female patient aged 2 to 10 who had a stem cell transplant for aplastic anemia, so the T cells may come from the graft donor.

In its sample, this clonotype was seen many times. The chain couples TRBV11-2 to TRBJ2-7, with 10 bases lining up with TRBD1. Per the germline V gene, CDR1 is SGHAT and CDR2 is FQNNGV. The CDR3 length is 14 residues. J was trimmed by 3 bases and V by 1 base; bases with no gene match: 0. The CDR3 nucleotides are TGTGCCAGCAGCTTAGGGACAGGGGGCTACGAGCAGTACTTC. Residues: CASSLGTGGYEQYF.

V usage is TRBV6-1 and J usage is TRBJ2-1, with D tentatively TRBD2 (6 bases). This CDR3 has 15 residues. The germline V gene encodes CDR1 MNHNS and CDR2 SASEGT. Trimming left V 7 bases short and J 7 bases short, with 20 bases between. The CDR3 nucleotides read TGTGCCAGCATCCCGCTCCTCCGCCGGGGGAATGAGCAGTTCTTC. This translates into CASIPLLRRGNEQFF.

This clonotype occurred a few times. The CDR3 protein is CATSLKQGLAQETQYF. CDR3 sequence (DNA): TGTGCCACCAGCCTGAAGCAAGGACTAGCGCAAGAGACCCAGTACTTC. The genes are TRBV15 and TRBJ2-5, with 9 nucleotides matching TRBD2. V lost 5 bases, J lost 2 bases, and 9 bases stayed unmatched. The V gene's germline CDR1 is LNHNV and CDR2 YYDKDF (reference sequence). CDR3 length: 16 amino acids.

The chain links TRBV5-1 to TRBJ2-7; maybe TRBD1 (6 bases). V was clipped by 4 bases and J by 2 bases, with 16 bases between them. Germline-derived CDR1 and CDR2 are SGHRS and YFSETQ. There are 15 residues in the CDR3. This CDR3 is CASSGGYVGPYEQYF. The CDR3 coding sequence is TGCGCCAGCAGCGGGGGCTATGTGGGTCCCTACGAGCAGTACTTC.

This chain uses TRBV3-1 with TRBJ1-1; 7 bases agree with TRBD1. Germline V gives CDR1 LGHDT, CDR2 YNNKEL (reference sequence). This CDR3 comprises 15 residues. Unmatched junction bases numbered 6, after V lost 3 bases and J lost 2 bases. The CDR3 sequence: CASSHPGGPNTEAFF. Here the CDR3 DNA reads TGTGCCAGCAGCCACCCAGGGGGGCCTAACACTGAAGCTTTCTTT.